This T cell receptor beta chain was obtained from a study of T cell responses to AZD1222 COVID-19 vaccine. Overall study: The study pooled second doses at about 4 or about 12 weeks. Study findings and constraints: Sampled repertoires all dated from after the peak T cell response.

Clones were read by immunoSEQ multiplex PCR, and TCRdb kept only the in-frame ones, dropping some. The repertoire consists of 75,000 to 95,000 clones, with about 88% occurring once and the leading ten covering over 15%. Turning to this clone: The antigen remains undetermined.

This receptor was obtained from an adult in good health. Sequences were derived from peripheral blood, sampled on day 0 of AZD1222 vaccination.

Written as DNA, the CDR3 is TGTGCCAGCAGCCTAATAACCGGGGAGCTGTTTTTT. It yields the protein CASSLITGELFF. The chain uses TRBV7-8 and TRBJ2-2, with D unclear. The CDR3 totals 12 residues. Deletions cut 5 bases from V and 5 bases from J, with 6 bases between. The germline gives CDR1 SGHVS, CDR2 FQNEAQ.